The entry below describes one T cell receptor (beta chain). Antigen specificity is unknown. Primers for the PCR totalled 60 Vbeta and 13 Jbeta. The table came from immunoSEQ multiplex PCR; TCRdb's copy has only in-frame clones and leaves some out. The repertoire has approximately 100,000 clones, around 83% of them found once; the top ten carry less than 1.5%. The data were taken from a study of cytomegalovirus exposure and HLA in healthy donors. Study findings and constraints: In a later analysis, a missense DCLRE1C variant was linked to TCR beta V- and J-gene trimming. Other equally common chains were less clonally expanded than HLA-associated TCR beta chains, a later analysis showed. The majority of TCR sequences were rare, yet some public TCRs appeared in many donors. According to the study, roughly 160 TCR beta chains were cytomegalovirus-associated.

CDR3 length equals 13 residues. V was clipped by 3 bases and J by 0 bases, with 6 bases between them. Germline V gives CDR1 MDHEN, CDR2 SYDVKM. The sequence was collected from a young woman in good health and CMV-seronegative. Sequencing was carried out using PBMCs. The V gene is TRBV28, the J gene TRBJ2-7; D possibly corresponds to TRBD1 (6 bases). The CDR3 bases are TGTGCCAGCAGTTTGGACAGCTCCTACGAGCAGTACTTC. Its translation is CASSLDSSYEQYF. Using reference TRBV28 and TRBJ2-7 for the parts outside the CDR3, the full variable domain is DVKVTQSSRYLVKRTGEKVFLECVQDMDHENMFWYRQDPGLGLRLIYFSYDVKMKEKGDIPEGYSVSREKKERFSLILESASTNQTSMYLCASSLDSSYEQYFGPGTRLTVT.